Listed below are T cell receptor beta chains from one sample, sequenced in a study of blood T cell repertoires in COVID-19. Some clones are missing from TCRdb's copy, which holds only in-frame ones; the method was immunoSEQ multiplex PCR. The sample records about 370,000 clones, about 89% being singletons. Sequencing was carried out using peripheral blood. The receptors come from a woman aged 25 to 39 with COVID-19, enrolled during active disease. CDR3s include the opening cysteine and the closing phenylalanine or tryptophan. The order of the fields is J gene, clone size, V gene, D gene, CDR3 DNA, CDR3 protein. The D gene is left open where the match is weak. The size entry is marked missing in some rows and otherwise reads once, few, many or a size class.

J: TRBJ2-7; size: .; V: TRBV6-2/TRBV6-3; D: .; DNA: TGTGCCAGCAGTTACAGACTAGACGGGCGCGAGCAGTACTTC; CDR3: CASSYRLDGREQYF
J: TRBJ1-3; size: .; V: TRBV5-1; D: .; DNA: TGCGCCAGCAGCTTGGGCGGGGGAAACACCATATATTTT; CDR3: CASSLGGGNTIYF
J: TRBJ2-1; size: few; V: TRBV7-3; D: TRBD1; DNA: TGTGCCAGCAGCTCGACAGGGTCCTCCTACAATGAGCAGTTCTTC; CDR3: CASSSTGSSYNEQFF
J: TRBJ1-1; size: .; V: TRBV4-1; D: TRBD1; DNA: TGCGCCAGCAGCCAAGAAGGGACAGGGGGACGATTTGAAGCTTTCTTT; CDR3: CASSQEGTGGRFEAFF
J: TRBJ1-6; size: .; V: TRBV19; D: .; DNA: TGTGCCACCAAGGACAGTCCCTATAATTCACCCCTCCACTTT; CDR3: CATKDSPYNSPLHF
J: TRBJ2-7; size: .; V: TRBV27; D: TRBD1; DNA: TGTGCCAGCAGTTGGGACAGGGTGGGGGAGCAGTACTTC; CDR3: CASSWDRVGEQYF
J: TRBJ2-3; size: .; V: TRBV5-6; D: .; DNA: TGTGCCAGCAGCTTAACAGGAGGGAGCACAGATACGCAGTATTTT; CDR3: CASSLTGGSTDTQYF
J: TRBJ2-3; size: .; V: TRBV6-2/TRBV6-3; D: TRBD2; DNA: TGTGCCAGCAGTTACGTTAAGGGGGTAGCGGGGTTCACAGATACGCAGTATTTT; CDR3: CASSYVKGVAGFTDTQYF
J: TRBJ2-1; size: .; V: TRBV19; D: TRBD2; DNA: TGTGCCAGTAGTACGGGACTAGCGGGACCGCAGTTCTTC; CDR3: CASSTGLAGPQFF
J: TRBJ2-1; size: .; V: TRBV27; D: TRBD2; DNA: TGTGCCAGCAGTTTAAGTCTAGCGGGAGCAGATGAGCAGTTCTTC; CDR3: CASSLSLAGADEQFF
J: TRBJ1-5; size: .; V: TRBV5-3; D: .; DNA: TGTGCCAGAAGCTGGAGGACGGGGTTCAACCAGCCCCAGCATTTT; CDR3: CARSWRTGFNQPQHF
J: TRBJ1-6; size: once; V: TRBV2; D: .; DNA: TGTGCCAGCAGCATCAGCTATGCAGGCAATTCACCCCTCCACTTT; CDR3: CASSISYAGNSPLHF
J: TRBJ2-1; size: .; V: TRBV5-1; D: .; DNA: TGCGCCAGCAGCTTGGGGACTAACAATGAGCAGTTCTTC; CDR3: CASSLGTNNEQFF
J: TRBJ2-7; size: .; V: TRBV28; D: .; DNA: TGTGCCAGCAGCCATACCCGGGAAGGGGGAGAGGGCCACGAGCAGTACTTC; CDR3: CASSHTREGGEGHEQYF
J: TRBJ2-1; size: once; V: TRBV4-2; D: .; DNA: TGTGCCAGCAGCCAAATACCGACAGTTGAGCAGTTCTTC; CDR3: CASSQIPTVEQFF
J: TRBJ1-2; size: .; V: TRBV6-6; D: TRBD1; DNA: TGTGCCAGCAGTTACCGCGACAGGGTATCGAGTCATGGCTACACCTTC; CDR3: CASSYRDRVSSHGYTF
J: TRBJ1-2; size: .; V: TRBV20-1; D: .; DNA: TGCAGTGCCGGTACCTATGGCTACACCTTC; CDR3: CSAGTYGYTF
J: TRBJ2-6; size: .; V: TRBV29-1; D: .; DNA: TGCAGCGTTGGATCAGGGACTGGGGCCAACGTCCTGACTTTC; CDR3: CSVGSGTGANVLTF
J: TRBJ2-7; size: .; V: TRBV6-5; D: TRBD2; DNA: TGTGCCAGCAGCCGCGGGAGGGCCTCCGAGCAGTACTTC; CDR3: CASSRGRASEQYF
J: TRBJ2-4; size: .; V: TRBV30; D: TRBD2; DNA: TGTGCCTGGAGTCTAATAGCGGGAGACATTCAGTACTTC; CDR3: CAWSLIAGDIQYF
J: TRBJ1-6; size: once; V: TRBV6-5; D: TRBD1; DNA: TGTGCCAGCAGTTTACAGGGGGCCCCTTATAATTCACCCCTCCACTTT; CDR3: CASSLQGAPYNSPLHF
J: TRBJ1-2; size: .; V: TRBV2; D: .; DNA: TGTGCCAGCAGTGATCCCAGCGTCTATGGCTACACCTTC; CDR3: CASSDPSVYGYTF
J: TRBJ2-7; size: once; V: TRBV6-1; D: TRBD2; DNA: TGTGCCAGCAGTGAAGGTTGGGGGCGGGAGGCCGGAGAGCAGTACTTC; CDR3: CASSEGWGREAGEQYF
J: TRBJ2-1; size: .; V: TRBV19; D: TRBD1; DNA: TGTGCCAGTAGTATCGGACAGGGGTTCGATGAGCAGTTCTTC; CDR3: CASSIGQGFDEQFF
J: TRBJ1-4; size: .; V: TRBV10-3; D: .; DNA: TGTGCCATCAGTGACCGCGACAGTGTGCCTAATGAAAAACTGTTTTTT; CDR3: CAISDRDSVPNEKLFF
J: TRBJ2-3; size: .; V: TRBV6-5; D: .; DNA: TGTGCCAGCAACCCCGTCTCGGCGCAGTATTTT; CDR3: CASNPVSAQYF
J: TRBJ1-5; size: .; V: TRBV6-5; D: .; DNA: TGTGCCAGCAGTTACGGGGCAGAGTATAGCAATCAGCCCCAGCATTTT; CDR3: CASSYGAEYSNQPQHF
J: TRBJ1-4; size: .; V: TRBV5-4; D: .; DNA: TGTGCCAGCAGCTTGGCAGGAAGGGAAAAACTGTTTTTT; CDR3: CASSLAGREKLFF
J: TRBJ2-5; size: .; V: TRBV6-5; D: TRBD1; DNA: TGTGCCAGCAGTTCGGCAGGGGGCGCGGAGACCCAGTACTTC; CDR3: CASSSAGGAETQYF
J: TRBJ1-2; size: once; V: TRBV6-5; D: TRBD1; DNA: TGTGCCAGCAGCAGGGGGACGGAAGATGGCTACACCTTC; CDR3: CASSRGTEDGYTF
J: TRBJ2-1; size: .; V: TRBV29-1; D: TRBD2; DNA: TGCAGCGTTCCGACTAGCCTGGGGCGGAATGAGCAGTTCTTC; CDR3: CSVPTSLGRNEQFF
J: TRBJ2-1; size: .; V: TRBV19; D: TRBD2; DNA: TGTGCCAGTAGCTCCGGGACTAGCGGGAGGAGCTATGAGCAGTTCTTC; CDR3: CASSSGTSGRSYEQFF
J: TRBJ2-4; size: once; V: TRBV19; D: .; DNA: TGTGCCAGTAGTATAGTCTGGGCGAGTACCAAAAACATTCAGTACTTC; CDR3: CASSIVWASTKNIQYF
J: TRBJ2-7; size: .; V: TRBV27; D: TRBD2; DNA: TGTGCCAGCAGCCCGCGAGCTAGCGGGAGTTTGGAGCAGTACTTC; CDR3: CASSPRASGSLEQYF
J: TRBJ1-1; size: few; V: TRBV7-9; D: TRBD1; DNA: TGTGCCAGCAGCCAGACAGGGGACCTGAACACTGAAGCTTTCTTT; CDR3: CASSQTGDLNTEAFF
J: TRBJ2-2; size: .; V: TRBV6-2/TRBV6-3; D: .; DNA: TGTGCCAGCAGTTCGCACGGTTTAGGGGAGCTGTTTTTT; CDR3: CASSSHGLGELFF
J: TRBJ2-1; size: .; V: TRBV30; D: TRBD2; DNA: TGTGCCTGGAGTCCCCTCAGCGGGAGCTCCTACAATGAGCAGTTCTTC; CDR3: CAWSPLSGSSYNEQFF
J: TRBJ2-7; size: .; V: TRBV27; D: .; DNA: TGTGCCAGCAGTTTATCGGTCTACTACGAGCAGTACTTC; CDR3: CASSLSVYYEQYF
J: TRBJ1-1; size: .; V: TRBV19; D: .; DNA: TGTGCCAGTAGTATCGGGCAGAGGAGGGGGAACACTGAAGCTTTCTTT; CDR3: CASSIGQRRGNTEAFF
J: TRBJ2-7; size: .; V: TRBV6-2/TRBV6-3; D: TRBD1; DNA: TGTGCCAGCAGCCGGACGGGACAGAACTACGAGCAGTACTTC; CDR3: CASSRTGQNYEQYF
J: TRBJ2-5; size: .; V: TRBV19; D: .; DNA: TGTGCCAGTAGTACGCAGGGGTGGGAGACCCAGTACTTC; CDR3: CASSTQGWETQYF
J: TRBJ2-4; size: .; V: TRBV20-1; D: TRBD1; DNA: TGCAGTGCTAGAGAAGAGGGGGCGCTGTACTTC; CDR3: CSAREEGALYF
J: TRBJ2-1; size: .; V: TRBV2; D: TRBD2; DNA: TGTGCCAGCAGTGCGGGACTAGCGATAGATGAGCAGTTCTTC; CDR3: CASSAGLAIDEQFF
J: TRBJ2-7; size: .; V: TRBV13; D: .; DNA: TGTGCCAGCAGCTTAGACCACCTACCTTACCTCAACGAGCAGTACTTC; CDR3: CASSLDHLPYLNEQYF
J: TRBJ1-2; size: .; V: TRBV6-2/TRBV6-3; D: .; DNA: TGTGCCAGCAGTTCCCCCTATTGGACGGGAGACAACTATGGCTACACCTTC; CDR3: CASSSPYWTGDNYGYTF